This T cell receptor (beta chain) was profiled in a study of control samples from healthy donors and cancer patients. V was shortened by 3 bases and J by 7 bases, with 12 bases between the two germline ends. From germline, CDR1 is MRHNA and CDR2 SNTAGT. The CDR3 spans 13 residues. Generated by immunoSEQ multiplex PCR, the TCRdb table keeps only in-frame clones and is missing some. The sample has approximately 83,000 clones; 93% are singletons. V gene TRBV6-4 combines with J gene TRBJ2-5; D possibly corresponds to TRBD1 (5 bases). Input material: blood. This clonotype originated in a young woman in good health. The chain's CDR3 is CASSEAAQGTQYF. CDR3 nucleotide sequence: TGTGCCAGCAGTGAGGCGGCCCAGGGGACCCAGTACTTC.